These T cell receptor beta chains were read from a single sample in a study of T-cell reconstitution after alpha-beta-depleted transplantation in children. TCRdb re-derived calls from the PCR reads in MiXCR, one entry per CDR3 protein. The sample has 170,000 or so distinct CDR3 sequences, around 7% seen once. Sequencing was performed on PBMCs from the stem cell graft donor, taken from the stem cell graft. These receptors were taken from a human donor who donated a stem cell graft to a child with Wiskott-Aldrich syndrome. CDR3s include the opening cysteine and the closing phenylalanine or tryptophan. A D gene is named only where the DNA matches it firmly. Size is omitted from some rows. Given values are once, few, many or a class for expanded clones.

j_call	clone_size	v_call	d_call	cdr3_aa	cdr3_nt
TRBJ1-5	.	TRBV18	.	CASSPSGAINQPQHF	TGTGCCAGCTCACCATCAGGGGCAATAAATCAGCCCCAGCATTTT
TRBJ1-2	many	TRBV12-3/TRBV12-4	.	CASSLQENYGYTF	TGTGCCAGCAGCTTGCAGGAGAACTATGGCTACACCTTC
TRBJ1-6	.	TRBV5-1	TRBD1	CASSSRQGNSPLHF	TGCGCCAGCAGCTCTCGACAGGGTAATTCACCCCTCCACTTT
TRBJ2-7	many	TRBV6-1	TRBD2	CASSRSTSGGTYEQYF	TGTGCCAGCAGTCGATCGACTAGCGGGGGAACCTACGAGCAGTACTTC
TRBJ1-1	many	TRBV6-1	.	CASRTTPGNTEAFF	TGTGCCAGTAGGACGACCCCCGGGAACACTGAAGCTTTCTTT
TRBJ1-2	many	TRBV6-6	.	CASSPLRAYGYTF	TGTGCCAGCAGCCCACTCAGGGCCTATGGCTACACCTTC
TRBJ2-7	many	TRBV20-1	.	CSAGPRGLRFHEQYF	TGCAGTGCTGGACCCCGCGGGCTTCGGTTCCACGAGCAGTACTTC
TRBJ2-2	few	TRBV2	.	CASSTEPHRIESNTGELFF	TGTGCCAGCAGTACCGAACCCCACCGGATCGAGTCGAACACCGGGGAGCTGTTTTTT
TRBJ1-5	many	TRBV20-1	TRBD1	CSARTGHNQPQHF	TGCAGTGCCAGGACAGGCCACAATCAGCCCCAGCATTTT
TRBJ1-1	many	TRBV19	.	CASSPTVTNTEAFF	TGTGCCAGTAGCCCTACAGTTACGAACACTGAAGCTTTCTTT
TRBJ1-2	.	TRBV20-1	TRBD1	CSARGQGKANYGYTF	TGCAGTGCTAGGGGACAGGGAAAAGCTAACTATGGCTACACCTTC
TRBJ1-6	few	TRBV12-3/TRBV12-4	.	CASSYRRGHNSPLHF	TGTGCCAGCAGTTACCGCCGGGGCCATAATTCACCCCTCCACTTT
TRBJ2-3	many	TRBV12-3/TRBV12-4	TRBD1	CASSFPQGEYTDTQYF	TGTGCCAGCAGTTTCCCACAGGGGGAATACACAGATACGCAGTATTTT
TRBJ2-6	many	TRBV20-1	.	CSARDQGLPSGANVLTF	TGCAGTGCTAGAGATCAGGGACTCCCCTCTGGGGCCAACGTCCTGACTTTC
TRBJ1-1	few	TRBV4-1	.	CASSQGYGVMNTEAFF	TGCGCCAGCAGCCAGGGATATGGGGTCATGAACACTGAAGCTTTCTTT
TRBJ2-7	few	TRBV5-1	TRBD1	CASFPGQGSEQYF	TGCGCCAGCTTCCCGGGACAGGGGAGCGAGCAGTACTTC
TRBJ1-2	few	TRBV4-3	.	CASSQVGGNYGYTF	TGCGCCAGCAGCCAAGTAGGGGGTAACTATGGCTACACCTTC
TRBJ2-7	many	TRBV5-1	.	CASRRTWGAGTGTSYEQYF	TGCGCCAGCAGAAGGACCTGGGGAGCCGGGACGGGGACTTCCTACGAGCAGTACTTC
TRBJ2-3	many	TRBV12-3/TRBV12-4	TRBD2	CASSYLTSGGDTQYF	TGTGCCAGCAGTTACCTGACTAGCGGGGGAGATACGCAGTATTTT
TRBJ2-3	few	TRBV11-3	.	CARRGVGGERADTQYF	TGTGCCAGGAGGGGTGTAGGAGGGGAAAGGGCAGATACGCAGTATTTT
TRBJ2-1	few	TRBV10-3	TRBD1	CAISEGQVSSYNEQFF	TGTGCCATCAGTGAGGGACAGGTGAGCTCCTACAATGAGCAGTTCTTC
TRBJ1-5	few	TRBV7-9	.	CASSLGALGNQPQHF	TGTGCCAGCAGCTTGGGAGCGTTGGGCAATCAGCCCCAGCATTTT
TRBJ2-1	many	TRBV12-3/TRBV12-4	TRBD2	CASSQLAGPYNEQFF	TGTGCCAGCAGTCAACTAGCGGGGCCCTACAATGAGCAGTTCTTC
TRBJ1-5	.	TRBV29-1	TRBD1	CSAGTGNNQPQHF	TGCAGCGCCGGGACAGGGAACAATCAGCCCCAGCATTTT
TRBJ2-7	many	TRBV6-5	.	CASSYGDSSYEQYF	TGTGCCAGCAGTTACGGGGATTCCTCCTACGAGCAGTACTTC
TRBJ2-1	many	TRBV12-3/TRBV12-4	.	CASSLRDGNEQFF	TGTGCCAGCAGTTTAAGGGACGGGAATGAGCAGTTCTTC
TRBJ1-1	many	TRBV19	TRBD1	CASSPTGVRDEAFF	TGTGCCAGTAGCCCCACAGGGGTCCGGGATGAAGCTTTCTTT
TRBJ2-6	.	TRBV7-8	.	CASSSSVSAGANVLTF	TGTGCCAGCAGCTCATCAGTGAGTGCTGGGGCCAACGTCCTGACTTTC
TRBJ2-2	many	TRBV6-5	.	CASTSWLELANTGELFF	TGTGCCAGCACCTCGTGGTTAGAACTAGCGAACACCGGGGAGCTGTTTTTT
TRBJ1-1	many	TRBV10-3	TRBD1	CAISLGQASDTEAFF	TGTGCCATCAGCTTGGGACAGGCGTCCGACACTGAAGCTTTCTTT
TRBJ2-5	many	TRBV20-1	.	CSARDPNEETQYF	TGCAGTGCTAGAGATCCCAATGAAGAGACCCAGTACTTC
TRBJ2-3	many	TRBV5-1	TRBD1	CASSVGQKSTDTQYF	TGCGCCAGCAGCGTGGGACAGAAAAGCACAGATACGCAGTATTTT
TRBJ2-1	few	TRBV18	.	CASPPPIEQFF	TGTGCCAGCCCCCCCCCCATTGAGCAGTTCTTC
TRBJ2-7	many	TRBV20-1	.	CSASASSRKEDEQYF	TGCAGTGCTAGCGCTTCTAGCCGCAAAGAGGACGAGCAGTACTTC
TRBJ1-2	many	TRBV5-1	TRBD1	CASSLSGGIGYTF	TGCGCCAGCAGCTTATCAGGGGGCATTGGCTACACCTTC
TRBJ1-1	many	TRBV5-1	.	CASSLSYRLNTEAFF	TGCGCCAGCAGCTTGTCATACAGGCTGAACACTGAAGCTTTCTTT
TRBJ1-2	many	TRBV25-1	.	CASSEYYGDYGYTF	TGTGCCAGCAGTGAATACTACGGGGACTATGGCTACACCTTC
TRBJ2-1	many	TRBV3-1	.	CASSQVWAGTNEQFF	TGTGCCAGCAGCCAAGTGTGGGCAGGGACCAATGAGCAGTTCTTC
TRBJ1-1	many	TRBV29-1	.	CSVQKAGSGTEAFF	TGCAGCGTCCAAAAGGCAGGATCTGGCACTGAAGCTTTCTTT
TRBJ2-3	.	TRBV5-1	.	CASSLGSGPDTQYF	TGCGCCAGCAGCTTGGGGTCAGGGCCAGATACGCAGTATTTT
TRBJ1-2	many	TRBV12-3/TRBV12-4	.	CASSSQDGQLWGYTF	TGTGCCAGCAGTTCCCAGGACGGACAACTATGGGGCTACACCTTC
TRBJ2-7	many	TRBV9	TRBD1	CASSDRDSHYEQYF	TGTGCCAGCAGCGACCGGGACAGCCACTACGAGCAGTACTTC
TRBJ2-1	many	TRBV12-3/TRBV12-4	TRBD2	CASSHSGGALEQFF	TGTGCCAGCAGTCATAGCGGGGGGGCCCTAGAGCAGTTCTTC
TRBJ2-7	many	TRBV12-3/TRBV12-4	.	CASSLAAAPGQYF	TGTGCCAGCAGTTTAGCAGCTGCTCCGGGGCAGTACTTC
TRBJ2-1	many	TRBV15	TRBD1	CATSRGDRAGDEQFF	TGTGCCACCAGCAGAGGCGACAGGGCTGGCGATGAGCAGTTCTTC
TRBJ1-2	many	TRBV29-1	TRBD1	CSVESGQGAGGYTF	TGCAGCGTTGAATCGGGACAGGGGGCCGGTGGCTACACCTTC
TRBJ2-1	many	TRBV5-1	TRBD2	CASRSGGSSYNEQFF	TGCGCCAGCAGATCGGGAGGGTCCTCCTACAATGAGCAGTTCTTC